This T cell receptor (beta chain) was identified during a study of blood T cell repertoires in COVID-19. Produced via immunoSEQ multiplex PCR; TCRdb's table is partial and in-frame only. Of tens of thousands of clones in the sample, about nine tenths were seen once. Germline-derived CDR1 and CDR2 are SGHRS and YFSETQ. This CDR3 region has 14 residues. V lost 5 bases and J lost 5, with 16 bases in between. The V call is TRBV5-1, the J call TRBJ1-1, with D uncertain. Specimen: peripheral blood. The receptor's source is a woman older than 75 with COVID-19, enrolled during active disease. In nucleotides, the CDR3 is TGCGCCAGCAGAGAGATAGGGAGTGGTACTGAAGCTTTCTTT. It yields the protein CASREIGSGTEAFF.